This TCR beta chain originates from a study of blood T cells in healthy people across ages (dated by TCRdb to between 2015 and 2016). Regarding the complete study: In model experiments, template switching captured about one uniquely barcoded TCR beta cDNA molecule for every two T cells. Using deep sequencing normalized with unique cDNA molecular identifiers, the study measured how TCR beta repertoire diversity changes with age. Donors were grouped into four age groups: young (average 16 years), middle-aged (under 40), aged (approximately 58) and long-lived (around 82). To avoid experimental bias, donors of different ages were spread randomly across the sequencing lanes. The study analyzed two additional independent replicas of 1 million unique cDNA reads from the same blood draw for two donors, one aged 18 to 30 and one aged 80 or older. What the study reported, not specific to this receptor: Bulk unsorted PBMC profiling prevented conclusive comparison of naive and antigen-experienced compartments. Estimates of total diversity based on one million sequenced T cells were regarded as lower bounds and as underestimates. The percentage of naive T cells measured by flow cytometry correlated strongly with observed TCR beta diversity. As age increased, observed TCR beta diversity per million T cells dropped in a roughly linear way, and a significant reduction was already evident by age approximately 40. Compared with the aged group, the long-lived group had more naive CD4+ T cells, fewer expanded clones and increased TCR diversity, suggesting age selection. The CMV infection status of donors was not known, potentially confounding age-related changes in expanded clonotypes.

Turning to this clonotype: The clone's antigen remains unknown. Per-nucleotide qualities are absent, and no much larger clonotype sits a single base away.

The protocol used for the library was 5' RACE. The listed sequencing device is Illumina HiSeq 2500. The second PCR ran for roughly 7 to 12 cycles and used a J-beta primer mix along with a sample-barcoded 5' primer. A template-switch 5' adaptor carrying 12 random nucleotides introduced a unique molecular identifier onto each TCR beta cDNA molecule. At least 2.5 million CDR3-containing paired-end reads were obtained from each sample. First-strand cDNA was synthesized from all RNA with the Mint cDNA synthesis kit, primed by a TRBC-specific oligonucleotide. Following uracil-DNA glycosylase treatment, all cDNA underwent a first 18-cycle PCR with the universal primers M1SS and BC2_uni_R. The source study handled its data this way. Each sample was normalized by randomly selecting 1 million high-quality reads, each carrying a distinct molecular identifier. Reads sharing molecular identifiers were discarded rather than binned into consensus sequences. CDR3 identification, clonotype clustering and error correction used MiTCR with a Q25 quality threshold and the strictest error-elimination algorithm. A nonparametric unseen species model using Euler transformation provided a lower-bound estimate of total TCR beta diversity. TCRdb ran its own pipeline on the public reads, namely fastp trimming at Q25 and MiXCR clone calling, and kept in-frame beta chains. Each CDR3 protein appears once, grouped with its most common genes and DNA. What appears here as the V and J calls and clone size reflects TCRdb's work, not the paper's. The sample table records 730,000 or so distinct CDR3 sequences; about 42% of these occur just once. The ten largest account for around a fifth of the sample.

Systemically healthy Caucasian individuals from Russia, approximately 39 in total and aged roughly 6 to 95 years, were included as donors. Roughly 9.5 milliliters of peripheral blood were drawn from each donor into EDTA-treated Vacutainer tubes. Ficoll-Paque density-gradient centrifugation was used to isolate PBMCs, with at least 6 million per sample. Total RNA, at least 6 micrograms per sample, was extracted from PBMCs with Trizol reagent. For every donor, an aliquot of PBMCs went through flow cytometry to measure the percentages of naive CD45RAhigh/CD27high T cells. Trimming at the junction amounts to 1 base on V and 4 bases on J, and the germline ends lie 12 bases apart. The cysteine opens and the phenylalanine closes a CDR3 of 15 amino acids. Only the CDR3 DNA stays, 45 bases, in frame from base 1. The germline V gene supplies CDR1 KGHDR and CDR2 SFDVKD.

This sequence originates from a woman in her fifties or sixties in good health. Recombination connected TRBV24-1 to TRBJ2-5; the D call is tentative, TRBD1 or TRBD2, as each matches 5 bases. Source material: blood. The DNA reads TGTGCCACCAGTGATTTCGCAGGGACGTCAGAGACCCAGTACTTC. Translation gives CATSDFAGTSETQYF.